This T cell receptor beta chain came from a study of T cell clonotyping in hematopoietic cell transplantation. Study-wide results and caveats: Graft donor and pretransplant recipient Inverse Simpson Index values predicted broader posttransplant TCR diversity.

Generated by immunoSEQ multiplex PCR, the TCRdb table keeps only in-frame clones and is missing some. This table has some 30,000 clones, approximately 90% appearing once. Details on this clone: Its specificity is not known.

Germline V gene data show CDR1 as LGHNA and CDR2 as YSLEER. Trimming cost V 3 bases and J 8 bases, with 26 bases left between them. The CDR3 totals 18 residues. The receptor was isolated from a female patient aged 45-65 years who had an allogeneic stem cell transplant from a related donor, so the T cells may come from the graft donor. Some clones in this sample may be carry-over from other donors' samples. Sequencing was performed on PBMCs, taken 100 days after allogeneic stem cell transplant. The chain carries TRBV4-3 and TRBJ2-1; a weak D match, TRBD1 (5 bases). The chain's CDR3 is CASSQEIAGSLPIDEQFF. The CDR3 DNA follows: TGCGCCAGCAGCCAGGAAATAGCAGGGTCCCTTCCCATCGATGAGCAGTTCTTC.